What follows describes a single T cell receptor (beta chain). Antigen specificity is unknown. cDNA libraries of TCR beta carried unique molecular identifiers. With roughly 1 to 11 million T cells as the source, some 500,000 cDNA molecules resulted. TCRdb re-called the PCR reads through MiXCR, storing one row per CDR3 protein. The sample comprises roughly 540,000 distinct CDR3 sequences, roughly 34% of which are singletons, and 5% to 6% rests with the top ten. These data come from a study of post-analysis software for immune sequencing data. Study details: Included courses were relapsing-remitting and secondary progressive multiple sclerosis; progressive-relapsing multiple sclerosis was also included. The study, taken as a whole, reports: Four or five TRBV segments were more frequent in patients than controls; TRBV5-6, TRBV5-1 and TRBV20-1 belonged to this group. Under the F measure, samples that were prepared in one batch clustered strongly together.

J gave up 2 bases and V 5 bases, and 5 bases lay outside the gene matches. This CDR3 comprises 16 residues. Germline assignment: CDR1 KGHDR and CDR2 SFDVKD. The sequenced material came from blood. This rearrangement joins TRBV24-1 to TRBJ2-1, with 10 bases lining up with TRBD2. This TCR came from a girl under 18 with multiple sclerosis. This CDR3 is CATSGGLAQTYNEQFF. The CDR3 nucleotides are TGTGCCACCAGTGGGGGACTAGCGCAGACCTACAATGAGCAGTTCTTC.